This TCR beta chain was recovered during a study of response to subunit inactivated influenza vaccine. General study points: Researchers suggested that each seasonal influenza vaccination recruits few new T cells.

Comments on this clonotype: Its antigen is unknown.

The CDR3 runs to 13 residues. Trimming cost V 5 bases and J 7 bases, with 15 bases left between them. The germline CDR1 and CDR2 sequences are SQVTM and ANQGSEA. TCRdb analysed the RT-PCR reads with MiXCR anew, one entry per CDR3 protein. The sample lists 650,000 or so distinct CDR3 sequences, about 14% occurring once. Sequenced material: PBMCs from blood, taken about 14 days before vaccination. The clonotype comes from a man in his fifties or sixties who received an inactivated influenza vaccine. The rearrangement uses TRBV29-1 and TRBJ1-5, with D possibly matching TRBD1 (6 bases). CDR3 nucleotide sequence: TGCAGCGTTACCTACAGGGATGACCAGCCCCAGCATTTT. It is translated as CSVTYRDDQPQHF.